This TCR beta chain appears in the sequencing data of a study of prognosis after radiotherapy for stage I lung cancer. General study results and limits: Gene usage, both TRBV and TRBJ, reportedly differed between patients with metastases and patients without them.

Comment on this clonotype: Its antigen remains unidentified. This may stem from a read error, because a much larger clone lies one nucleotide away.

Multiplex PCR in two rounds served to amplify TCR beta CDR3 from genomic DNA. For every TRBV and TRBJ gene, a specific primer was used in first-round PCR. Each CDR3 protein gets one entry after TCRdb re-called the multiplex PCR reads with MiXCR. The data contain 25,000 to 35,000 distinct CDR3 sequences, 40% to 60% of them seen just once; the ten biggest clones take up 15% to 20%. This TCR came from a donor aged 50 or older with non-small cell lung cancer. Sequencing used PBMCs, obtained before or after stereotactic body radiation therapy (not recorded which).

CDR3 residues: CASSPNSGGSKTQYF. The CDR3 nucleotides are TGTGCCAGCAGCCCCAACAGCGGAGGTTCTAAGACCCAGTACTTC. The chain carries TRBV7-2 and TRBJ2-5; TRBD2 is a possible D gene (5 bases). Trimming cost V 5 bases and J 6 bases, with 19 bases left between them. The CDR3 sequence is 15 residues long. Germline V gene sequence: CDR1 SGHTA, CDR2 FQGNSA.